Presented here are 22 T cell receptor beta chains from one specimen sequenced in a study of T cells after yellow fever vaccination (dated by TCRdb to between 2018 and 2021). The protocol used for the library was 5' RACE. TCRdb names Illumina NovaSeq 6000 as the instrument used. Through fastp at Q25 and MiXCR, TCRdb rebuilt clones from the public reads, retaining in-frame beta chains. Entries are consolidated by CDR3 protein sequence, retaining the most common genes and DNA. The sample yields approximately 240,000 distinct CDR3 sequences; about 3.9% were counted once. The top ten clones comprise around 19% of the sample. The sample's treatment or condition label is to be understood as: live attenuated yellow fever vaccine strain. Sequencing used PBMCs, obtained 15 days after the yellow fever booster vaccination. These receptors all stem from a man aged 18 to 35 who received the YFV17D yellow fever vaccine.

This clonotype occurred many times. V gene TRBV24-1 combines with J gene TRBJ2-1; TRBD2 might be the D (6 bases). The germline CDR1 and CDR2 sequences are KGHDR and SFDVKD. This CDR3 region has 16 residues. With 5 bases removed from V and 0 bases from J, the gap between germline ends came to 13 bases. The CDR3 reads CATSASDGSSYNEQFF. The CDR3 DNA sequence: TGTGCCACCAGTGCCTCAGACGGGAGCTCCTACAATGAGCAGTTCTTC.

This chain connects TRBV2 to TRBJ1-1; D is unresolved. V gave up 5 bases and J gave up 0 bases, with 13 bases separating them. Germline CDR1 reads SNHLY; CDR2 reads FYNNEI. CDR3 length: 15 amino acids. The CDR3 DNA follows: TGTGCCAGCAGTTTCCGCCGGATCTTGAACACTGAAGCTTTCTTT. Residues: CASSFRRILNTEAFF.

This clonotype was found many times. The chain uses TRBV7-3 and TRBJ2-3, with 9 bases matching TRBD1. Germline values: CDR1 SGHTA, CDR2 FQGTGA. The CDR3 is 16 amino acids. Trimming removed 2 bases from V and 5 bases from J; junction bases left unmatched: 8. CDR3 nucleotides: TGTGCCAGCAGCTTAGGGACAGGGTTAGGATTAGATACGCAGTATTTT. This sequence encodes CASSLGTGLGLDTQYF.

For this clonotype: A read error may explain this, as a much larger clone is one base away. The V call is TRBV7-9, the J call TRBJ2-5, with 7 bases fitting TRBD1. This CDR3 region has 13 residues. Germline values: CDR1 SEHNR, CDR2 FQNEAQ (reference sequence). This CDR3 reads CASSFRGKETRYF. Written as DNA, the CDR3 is TGTGCCAGCAGCTTCAGGGGGAAAGAGACCCGGTACTTC.

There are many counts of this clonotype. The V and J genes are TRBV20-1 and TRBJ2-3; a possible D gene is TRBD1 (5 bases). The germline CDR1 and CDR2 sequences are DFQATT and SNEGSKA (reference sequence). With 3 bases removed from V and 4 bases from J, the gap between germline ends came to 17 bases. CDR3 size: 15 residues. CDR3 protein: CSARLGQAVPDTQYF. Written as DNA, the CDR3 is TGCAGTGCTAGGTTGGGGCAGGCAGTACCAGATACGCAGTATTTT.

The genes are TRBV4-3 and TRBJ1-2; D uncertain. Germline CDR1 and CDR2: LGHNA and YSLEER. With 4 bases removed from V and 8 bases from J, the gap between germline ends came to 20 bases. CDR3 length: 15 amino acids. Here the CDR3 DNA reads TGCGCCAGCAGCCCAAACGATATGGACCGTCGCGGCTACACCTTC. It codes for CASSPNDMDRRGYTF.

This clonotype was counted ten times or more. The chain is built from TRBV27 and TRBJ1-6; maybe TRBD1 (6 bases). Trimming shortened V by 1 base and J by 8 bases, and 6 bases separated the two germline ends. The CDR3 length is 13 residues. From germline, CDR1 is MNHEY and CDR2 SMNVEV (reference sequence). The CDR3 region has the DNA TGTGCCAGCAGTTTATACAGGGATTCACCCCTCCACTTT. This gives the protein CASSLYRDSPLHF.

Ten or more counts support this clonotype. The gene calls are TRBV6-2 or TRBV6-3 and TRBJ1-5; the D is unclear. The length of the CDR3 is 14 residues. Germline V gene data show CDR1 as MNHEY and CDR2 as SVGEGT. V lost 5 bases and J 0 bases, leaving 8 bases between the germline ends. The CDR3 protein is CASSPRISNQPQHF. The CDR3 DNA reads TGTGCCAGCAGTCCAAGGATTAGCAATCAGCCCCAGCATTTT.

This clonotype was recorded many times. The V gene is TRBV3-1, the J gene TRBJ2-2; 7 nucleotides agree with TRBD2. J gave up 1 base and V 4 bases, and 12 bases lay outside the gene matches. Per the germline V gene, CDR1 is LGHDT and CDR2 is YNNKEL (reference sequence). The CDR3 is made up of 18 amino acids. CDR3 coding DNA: TGTGCCAGCAGCCCTTCTCCCTTCGGCGGGGGGAACACCGGGGAGCTGTTTTTT. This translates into CASSPSPFGGGNTGELFF.

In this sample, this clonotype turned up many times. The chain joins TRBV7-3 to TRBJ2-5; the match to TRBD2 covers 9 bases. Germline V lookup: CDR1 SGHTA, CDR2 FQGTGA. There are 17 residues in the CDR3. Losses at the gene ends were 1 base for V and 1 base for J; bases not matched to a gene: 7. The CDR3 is CASSLKRSSGAQETQYF. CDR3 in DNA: TGTGCCAGCAGCTTAAAAAGATCTAGCGGGGCCCAAGAGACCCAGTACTTC.

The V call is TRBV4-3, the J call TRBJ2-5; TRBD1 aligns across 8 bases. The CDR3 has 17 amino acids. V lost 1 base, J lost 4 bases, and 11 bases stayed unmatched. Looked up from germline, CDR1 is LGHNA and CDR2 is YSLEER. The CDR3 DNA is TGCGCCAGCAGCCAAGCGGTAATTGGACAGGGACGAGAGACCCAGTACTTC. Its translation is CASSQAVIGQGRETQYF.

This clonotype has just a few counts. As DNA, the CDR3 is TGTGCCAGTAGTAAAGCGGGGGCAAGCGATGAGCAGTTCTTC. Protein: CASSKAGASDEQFF. The rearrangement uses TRBV19 and TRBJ2-1; TRBD2 aligns across 8 bases. Germline V gene data show CDR1 as LNHDA and CDR2 as SQIVND (reference sequence). The CDR3 loop spans 14 amino acids. Losses at the gene ends were 4 bases for V and 8 bases for J; bases not matched to a gene: 7.

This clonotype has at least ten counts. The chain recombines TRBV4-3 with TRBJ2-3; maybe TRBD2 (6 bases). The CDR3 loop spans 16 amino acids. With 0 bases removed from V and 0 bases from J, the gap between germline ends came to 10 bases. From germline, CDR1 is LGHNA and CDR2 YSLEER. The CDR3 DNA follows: TGCGCCAGCAGCCAAGAATCTAGCGCGAGCACAGATACGCAGTATTTT. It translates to CASSQESSASTDTQYF.

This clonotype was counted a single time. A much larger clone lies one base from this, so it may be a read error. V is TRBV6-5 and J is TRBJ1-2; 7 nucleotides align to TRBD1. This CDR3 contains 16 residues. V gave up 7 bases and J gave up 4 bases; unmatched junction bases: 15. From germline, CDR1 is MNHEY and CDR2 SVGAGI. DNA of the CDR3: TGTGCCAGCACTCCTCAGGGGGTTGGGCTAGGCTATGGCTACACCTTC. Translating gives CASTPQGVGLGYGYTF.

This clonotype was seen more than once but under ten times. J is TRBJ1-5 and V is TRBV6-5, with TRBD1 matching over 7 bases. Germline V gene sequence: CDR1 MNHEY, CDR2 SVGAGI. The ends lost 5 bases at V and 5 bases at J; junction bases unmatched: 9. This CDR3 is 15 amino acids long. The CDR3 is CASSPARQGYQPQHF. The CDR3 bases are TGTGCCAGCAGTCCCGCCCGACAGGGATATCAGCCCCAGCATTTT.

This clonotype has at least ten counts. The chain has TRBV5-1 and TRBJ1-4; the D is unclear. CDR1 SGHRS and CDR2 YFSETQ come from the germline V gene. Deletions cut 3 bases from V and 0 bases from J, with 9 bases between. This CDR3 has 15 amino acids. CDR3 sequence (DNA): TGCGCCAGCAGCTCCTTTGGGGCAACTAATGAAAAACTGTTTTTT. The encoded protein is CASSSFGATNEKLFF.

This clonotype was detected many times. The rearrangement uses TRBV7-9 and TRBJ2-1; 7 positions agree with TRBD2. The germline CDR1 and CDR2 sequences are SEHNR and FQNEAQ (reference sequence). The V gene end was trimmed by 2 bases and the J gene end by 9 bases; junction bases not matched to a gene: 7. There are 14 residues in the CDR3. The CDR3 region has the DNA TGTGCCAGCAGCTTATACGGGGGGACGGGTGAGCAGTTCTTC. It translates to CASSLYGGTGEQFF.

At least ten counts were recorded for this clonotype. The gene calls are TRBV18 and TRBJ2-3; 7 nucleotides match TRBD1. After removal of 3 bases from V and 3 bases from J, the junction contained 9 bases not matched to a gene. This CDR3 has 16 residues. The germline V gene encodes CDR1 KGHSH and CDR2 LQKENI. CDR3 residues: CASSPNWGQRTDTQYF. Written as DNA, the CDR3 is TGTGCCAGCTCACCTAATTGGGGACAGAGGACAGATACGCAGTATTTT.

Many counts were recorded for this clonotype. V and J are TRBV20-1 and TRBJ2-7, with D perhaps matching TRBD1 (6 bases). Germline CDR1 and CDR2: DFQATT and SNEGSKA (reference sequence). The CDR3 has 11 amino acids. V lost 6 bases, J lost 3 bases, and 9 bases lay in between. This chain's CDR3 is CSARQVYEQYF. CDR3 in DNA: TGCAGTGCCAGACAGGTCTACGAGCAGTACTTC.

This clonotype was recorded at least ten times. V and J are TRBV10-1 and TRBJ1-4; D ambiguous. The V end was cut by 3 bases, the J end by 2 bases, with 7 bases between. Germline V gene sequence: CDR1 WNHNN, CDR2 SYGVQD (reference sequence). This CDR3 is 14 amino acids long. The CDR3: CASSEAGTNEKLFF. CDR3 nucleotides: TGCGCCAGCAGTGAAGCGGGGACTAATGAAAAACTGTTTTTT.

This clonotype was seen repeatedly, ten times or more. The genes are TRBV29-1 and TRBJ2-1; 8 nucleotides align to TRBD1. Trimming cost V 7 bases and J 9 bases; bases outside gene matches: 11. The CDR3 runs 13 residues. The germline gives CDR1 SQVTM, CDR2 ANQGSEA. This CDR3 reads CSGQQGGNGEQFF. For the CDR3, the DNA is TGCAGCGGTCAACAGGGGGGTAATGGTGAGCAGTTCTTC.

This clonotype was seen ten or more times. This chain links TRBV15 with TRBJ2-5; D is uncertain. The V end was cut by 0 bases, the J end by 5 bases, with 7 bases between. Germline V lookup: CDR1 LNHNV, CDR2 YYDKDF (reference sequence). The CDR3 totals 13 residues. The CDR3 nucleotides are TGTGCCACCAGCAGAGATTCTTGGGAGACCCAGTACTTC. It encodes CATSRDSWETQYF.